This T cell receptor (beta chain) is drawn from a study of OX40 agonist ivuxolimab in advanced cancers. Study-level results: Averaged across samples, CD8+ T cells carried more expanded clones than CD4+ did. Clonal expansion was seen in CD4+ and CD8+ blood T cells by week 6 at 0.1 to 3.0 mg/kg.

Produced via immunoSEQ multiplex PCR; TCRdb's table is partial and in-frame only. Of tens of thousands of clones listed, 65% to 85% are singletons. Germline-derived CDR1 and CDR2 are SGHAT and FQDESV (reference sequence). With 3 bases clipped from V and 4 bases from J, the junction kept 5 bases outside the gene matches. This CDR3 is built from 16 residues. Turning to this clone: The target antigen is unknown.

Sequencing was performed on CD4+ or CD8+ T cells sorted from blood, taken in a trial of the OX40 agonist ivuxolimab. V is TRBV11-1 and J is TRBJ2-6, with 8 bases fitting TRBD1. The clonotype was recovered from an adult with an advanced solid tumor such as melanoma, head and neck, liver or kidney cancer. The CDR3 bases are TGTGCCAGCAGCTTGCAGGGGGCTTACGGGGCCAACGTCCTGACTTTC. Its translation is CASSLQGAYGANVLTF.